Below are 10 T cell receptor beta chains sequenced from a single sample in a study of blood T cell repertoires in COVID-19. TCRdb keeps only in-frame clones here, not all; method: immunoSEQ multiplex PCR. The sample holds roughly 96,000 clones, approximately 80% seen once. Sequencing was carried out using peripheral blood. The receptor set was obtained from a man in his sixties with acute or convalescent COVID-19.

The rearrangement uses TRBV9 and TRBJ1-2; 8 nucleotides align to TRBD1. The V and J ends lost 2 bases and 4 bases, in that order; junction bases with no gene match: 4. From germline, CDR1 is SGDLS and CDR2 YYNGEE. There are 14 residues in the CDR3. CDR3 sequence (DNA): TGTGCCAGCAGCGTTACAGGGGGGGTCTATGGCTACACCTTC. Translation: CASSVTGGVYGYTF. Full variable domain (missing parts from reference TRBV9 and TRBJ1-2): DSGVTQTPKHLITATGQRVTLRCSPRSGDLSVYWYQQSLDQGLQFLIQYYNGEERAKGNILERFSAQQFPDLHSELNLSSLELGDSALYFCASSVTGGVYGYTFGSGTRLTVV.

The V call is TRBV9, the J call TRBJ2-1, with TRBD2 matching over 11 bases. J lost 3 bases, V lost 3 bases, and 5 bases had no gene match. The CDR3 is 16 amino acids. Germline V gene data show CDR1 as SGDLS and CDR2 as YYNGEE. The CDR3 bases are TGTGCCAGCAGCGGAAGGACTAGCGGGTTCTACAATGAGCAGTTCTTC. It specifies CASSGRTSGFYNEQFF.

The rearrangement uses TRBV19 and TRBJ1-2, with 8 positions matching TRBD1. Trimming cost V 4 bases and J 2 bases; bases outside gene matches: 12. This CDR3 is built from 17 residues. Per germline, CDR1 LNHDA and CDR2 SQIVND (reference sequence). This chain's CDR3 is CASSRGGTGWKNYGYTF. The CDR3 nucleotides read TGTGCCAGTAGTAGGGGCGGGACAGGTTGGAAGAACTATGGCTACACCTTC.

The J gene is TRBJ1-2, the V gene TRBV6-5; TRBD1 matches at 9 bases. V dropped 4 bases and J dropped 4; count of bases not matched to a gene: 7. The CDR3 covers 15 residues. Germline CDR1 and CDR2: MNHEY and SVGAGI. The CDR3 region is CASSSLGTGTYGYTF. CDR3 coding DNA: TGTGCCAGCAGTTCTCTTGGGACAGGGACCTATGGCTACACCTTC.

The chain carries TRBV3-1 (or the pseudogene TRBV3-2) and TRBJ2-1, with D possibly matching TRBD1 (6 bases). Trimming shortened V by 0 bases and J by 4 bases, and 19 bases separated the two germline ends. The CDR3 consists of 18 residues. Germline V lookup: CDR1 LGHDT, CDR2 YNNKEL (reference sequence). CDR3 nucleotides: TGTGCCAGCAGCCAAGATGACTGGGACAAGGGTCCGTACAATGAGCAGTTCTTC. The encoded protein is CASSQDDWDKGPYNEQFF.

This chain links TRBV19 with TRBJ1-3; D uncertain. V was trimmed by 1 base and J by 3 bases, leaving 10 bases between them. CDR3 size: 15 residues. The germline CDR1 and CDR2 sequences are LNHDA and SQIVND (reference sequence). CDR3 in amino acids: CASSIVESYGNTIYF. CDR3 nucleotide sequence: TGTGCCAGTAGTATAGTAGAATCGTATGGAAACACCATATATTTT.

This clone was seen only once. The rearrangement links TRBV2 to TRBJ1-5, with no clear D. CDR3 length equals 15 residues. The V gene's germline CDR1 is SNHLY and CDR2 FYNNEI. V dropped 6 bases and J dropped 5 bases, with 17 bases sitting between them. CDR3 amino acids: CASSPEGWSYQPQHF. The CDR3 bases are TGTGCCAGCAGCCCGGAGGGTTGGAGCTATCAGCCCCAGCATTTT.

This chain connects TRBV11-2 to TRBJ2-7; TRBD2 matches 10 bases. The CDR3 is 13 amino acids. V gave up 0 bases and J gave up 11 bases; unmatched junction bases: 4. Germline CDR1 reads SGHAT; CDR2 reads FQNNGV. The CDR3 sequence: CASSLDGAGGKYV. CDR3 nucleotide sequence: TGTGCCAGCAGCTTAGATGGAGCGGGAGGGAAGTACGTC.

The chain is built from TRBV18 and TRBJ1-2; TRBD1 agrees at 9 bases. Germline loops: CDR1 KGHSH, CDR2 LQKENI. The length of the CDR3 is 18 residues. V was pared by 4 bases and J by 3 bases, with 15 bases of the junction left unmatched. Here the CDR3 DNA reads TGTGCCAGCTCACTCGGGACAGGGCAATTGAGGGGTGACTATGGCTACACCTTC. Translation gives CASSLGTGQLRGDYGYTF.

Points on this clone: Different DNA sequences within this sample yield the same CDR3. The rearrangement joins TRBV5-5 to TRBJ2-7, with no clear D. Deletions cut 3 bases from V and 3 bases from J, with 7 bases between. From germline, CDR1 is SGHKS and CDR2 YYEKEE (reference sequence). The CDR3 is 12 amino acids. CDR3 nucleotides: TGTGCCAGCAGCTCTGCCGGCTACGAGCAGTACTTC. This gives the protein CASSSAGYEQYF.